This TCR beta chain was recorded in a study of spatial heterogeneity in lung cancer. Specified time point: sample taken at primary tumor resection. In each case, whole RNA from tumor, nontumor lung or frozen PBMC was sequenced unsorted. Germline CDR1 reads LNHDA; CDR2 reads SQIVND (reference sequence). The CDR3 extends over 12 amino acids. With 10 bases removed from V and 3 bases from J, the gap between germline ends came to 13 bases. TCRdb fed the 5' RACE reads into MiXCR, producing one record per CDR3 protein. The sample has 5,500 to 8,000 distinct CDR3 sequences, about 19% seen once. This sequence joins TRBV19 and TRBJ2-7; D unresolved. The source of this sequence is a female donor with early-stage non-small cell lung cancer. The source was PBMCs, collected at surgery. CDR3: CATGEGFYEQYF. Written as DNA, the CDR3 is TGTGCCACCGGCGAAGGGTTCTACGAGCAGTACTTC.